The 10 T cell receptor beta chains below were found in one sample sequenced in a study of blood T cells in healthy people across ages. A J-beta primer mix and a sample-barcoded 5' primer were used in a second PCR of roughly 6 to 12 cycles. TCRdb recomputed calls from the 5' RACE reads with MiXCR, one row per CDR3 protein. Of under 1 million distinct CDR3 sequences listed, around 43% are singletons. The sample was blood. The source of these receptors is a man in his 60s in good health.

V and J are TRBV6-1 and TRBJ2-3; 7 bases match TRBD1. CDR1 MNHNS and CDR2 SASEGT come from the germline V gene. The V segment lost 4 bases and the J segment 5 bases; nucleotides outside the gene matches: 12. The CDR3 spans 16 residues. The CDR3: CASSVRTGAQVDTQYF. CDR3 DNA: TGTGCCAGCAGTGTACGCACAGGGGCCCAAGTAGATACGCAGTATTTT.

The genes are TRBV2 and TRBJ1-4; D is possibly TRBD1 (6 bases). Germline CDR1 SNHLY, CDR2 FYNNEI. Trimming cost V 4 bases and J 8 bases, with 8 bases left between them. The CDR3 has 12 residues. This CDR3 is CASSVQGEKLFF. The CDR3 bases are TGTGCCAGCAGTGTCCAGGGGGAAAAACTGTTTTTT. The variable domain in full, with the rest retrieved from reference TRBV2 and TRBJ1-4, is EPEVTQTPSHQVTQMGQEVILRCVPISNHLYFYWYRQILGQKVEFLVSFYNNEISEKSEIFDDQFSVERPDGSNFTLKIRSTKLEDSAMYFCASSVQGEKLFFGSGTQLSVL.

The CDR3 nucleotides read TGCGCCAGCAGCCGGCAGGACAGGGAACAAGAGACCCAGTTCTTC. This sequence encodes CASSRQDREQETQFF. J is TRBJ2-1 and V is TRBV4-1; 8 bases align to TRBD1. CDR1 is MGHRA and CDR2 is YSYEKL in the germline V gene. Trimming took 4 bases from V and 13 from J; bases not matched to a gene: 15. The CDR3 consists of 15 residues.

V is TRBV14 and J is TRBJ1-2; D is uncertain. CDR3 length: 12 amino acids. The V and J ends lost 2 bases and 3 bases respectively, with 4 bases between them. Germline CDR1 SGHDN, CDR2 FVKESK. CDR3 in amino acids: CASSQRHYGYTF. The CDR3 DNA reads as TGTGCCAGCAGCCAACGCCACTATGGCTACACCTTC.

This clonotype showed up just a few times. The V call is TRBV7-2, the J call TRBJ2-7; D may match TRBD1 or TRBD2 (6 bases each). The germline CDR1 and CDR2 sequences are SGHTA and FQGNSA. The CDR3 consists of 16 residues. Trimming pared 4 bases from V and 0 bases from J, leaving 16 bases between. In DNA, the CDR3 is TGTGCCAGCAGCTCGAGTTGGGGGGCGGTCTCCTACGAGCAGTACTTC. Protein sequence: CASSSSWGAVSYEQYF.

This clonotype was detected many times. V usage is TRBV3-1 and J usage is TRBJ2-7; D remains unclear. The V end was cut by 10 bases, the J end by 6 bases, with 13 bases between. The CDR3 has 11 amino acids. The germline CDR1 and CDR2 sequences are LGHDT and YNNKEL (reference sequence). In nucleotides, the CDR3 is TGTGCCACCTCACGGCAGTTCGAGCAGTACTTC. This sequence encodes CATSRQFEQYF.

The chain combines TRBV20-1 with TRBJ2-1; D remains unclear. CDR1 is DFQATT and CDR2 is SNEGSKA in the germline V gene (reference sequence). V gave up 0 bases and J gave up 5 bases, with 2 bases separating them. This CDR3 spans 11 amino acids. DNA for the CDR3: TGCAGTGCTAGAGATCACAATGAGCAGTTCTTC. Amino acids: CSARDHNEQFF.

The rearrangement links TRBV5-4 to TRBJ1-5; 9 nucleotides agree with TRBD1. With 3 bases clipped from V and 7 bases from J, the junction kept 11 bases outside the gene matches. Germline CDR1 reads SGHNT; CDR2 reads YYREEE (reference sequence). CDR3 length: 16 amino acids. The CDR3 DNA follows: TGTGCCAGCAGCTCATATATTACAGGGGGCGCACAGCCCCAGCATTTT. This sequence encodes CASSSYITGGAQPQHF.

The chain employs TRBV9 and TRBJ2-5; a possible D gene is TRBD2 (6 bases). Trimming left V 0 bases short and J 4 bases short, with 10 bases between. Germline V lookup: CDR1 SGDLS, CDR2 YYNGEE. The CDR3 has 14 residues. The CDR3 DNA reads as TGTGCCAGCAGCGTAGAGGGACTTGGAGAGACCCAGTACTTC. It is translated as CASSVEGLGETQYF.

This sequence joins TRBV18 and TRBJ2-7; 7 bases line up with TRBD1. The CDR3 is 16 amino acids. Germline CDR1 and CDR2: KGHSH and LQKENI. The trim removed 3 bases at V and 2 bases at J, leaving 10 bases unmatched. The CDR3 is CASSPRDSQQTYEQYF. In DNA, the CDR3 is TGTGCCAGCTCACCTCGGGACAGCCAACAAACCTACGAGCAGTACTTC.